This T cell receptor beta chain was sequenced during a study of T cell changes during pregnancy in multiple sclerosis. The CDR3 runs to 15 residues. With 5 bases clipped from V and 5 bases from J, the junction kept 6 bases outside the gene matches. Germline CDR1 reads MNHEY; CDR2 reads SMNVEV (reference sequence). TCRdb's copy holds only in-frame clones and misses some; the assay was immunoSEQ multiplex PCR. Found here are some 46,000 clones, more than 85% of them singletons; the top ten hold 2% to 2.5%. The sequence derives from a female donor with multiple sclerosis, enrolled in a pregnancy study. The rearrangement uses TRBV27 and TRBJ2-7, with 13 bases fitting TRBD2. The material sequenced was peripheral blood, taken in the third trimester of pregnancy. The CDR3 region has the DNA TGTGCCAGCAGTCCCGGACTAGCGGGAGCTAACGAGCAGTACTTC. Protein sequence: CASSPGLAGANEQYF.